This T cell receptor (beta chain) is drawn from a study of shared clonotypes between healthy human individuals. CD45RO-negative cells were positively selected for CCR7, leaving out terminally differentiated effector memory CD45RA+ cells. On this clone: Its antigen is unidentified.

Regarding the study as a whole: Donor clonotype sharing was expected to depend on sequencing depth.

An even split of each subset's genomic DNA across several immunoSEQ plates was performed. Here immunoSEQ multiplex PCR was the method, and the copy in TCRdb shows in-frame clones only, minus some. The repertoire holds hundreds of thousands of clones, with approximately 95% as singletons. What was sequenced was naive CD8+ T cells sorted from blood. This receptor was identified in a woman in her twenties or thirties in good health.

The chain's CDR3 is CASSLSGGGEQFF. CDR3 sequence (DNA): TGTGCCAGCAGCTTGTCGGGAGGGGGTGAGCAGTTCTTC. The chain links TRBV7-6 to TRBJ2-1; the match to TRBD2 covers 8 bases. CDR1 and CDR2 from the germline V gene are SGHVS and FNYEAQ. Trimming removed 3 bases from V and 9 bases from J; junction bases left unmatched: 4. The CDR3 is made up of 13 amino acids.